This T cell receptor (beta chain) was recovered during a study of blood T cell repertoires in COVID-19 (dated by TCRdb to about 2020). About the full investigation: The collaborator samples originated in the United States, Italy and Spain and spanned the acute and convalescent phases of COVID-19. The samples were drawn from two sources: the first 160 participants of the ongoing ImmuneRACE study, and 1,200 or so subjects contributed by 6 global collaborators. The repertoires were made available in a free public database intended to serve as a resource for research on the immune response to SARS-CoV-2. The prospective study material was composed of cDNA or gDNA derived from T cells, B-cell-depleted T cells, or PBMCs. Subjects who had been exposed to COVID-19, were actively infected with it, or had recovered from it provided the deeply sampled blood TCRbeta repertoires that made up the dataset. Where available, HLA class I and class II types were taken from metadata supplied by the sample provider and were not determined by assay-based typing. The sample metadata nearly always contained a de-identified subject ID, COVID-19 status, age in years and sex.

TCRbeta CDR3 regions were amplified from genomic DNA using the immunoSEQ Assay, a bias-controlled multiplex PCR. The original pipeline was this. The number of nucleated cells in each sample was estimated from the amplification of reference gene primers within the assay. Sequence reads were collapsed and filtered to measure the absolute abundance of every unique TCRbeta CDR3 rearrangement. For each sample, productive Simpson clonality was calculated as the square root of Simpson's diversity index over productive rearrangements. In its TCRdb copy, this immuneACCESS table keeps in-frame sequences only and misses some clones. Where compared with another copy, unresolved V genes explain less than half of these, and the others have no known cause. Clonal size and the V and J genes are those of that table, whereas D and trimming came from the DNA. The sample data list some 260,000 clones, and approximately 79% of these were observed just once. The ten largest clones represent 3% to 4% of the sample.

Whole blood was collected in K2EDTA tubes by collaborating institutions according to the institutions' own protocols. For TCRbeta analysis, collaborators shipped samples as frozen whole blood, isolated PBMCs, or DNA extracted from either of those sample types. The research as a whole found: The amount of clinical and demographic metadata varied by source and participant and was provided uncurated.

About this clone itself: There is no known antigen for this receptor. No much larger clone is present one base from it, and per-base qualities are unavailable.

Looking up the germline V gene (reference sequence) yields CDR1 LNHDA and CDR2 SQIVND. V drops 3 bases and J drops 4 bases, leaving 14 bases in between. The CDR3, cysteine through phenylalanine, is 15 amino acids long. Here the CDR3 DNA is all that survives: 45 bases in frame from base 1. This receptor chain uses TRBV19 and TRBJ2-3, with a tentative D gene TRBD1 over 6 matching bases. The sample comprised peripheral blood. The sequence came from a woman aged 40-49 years with active or convalescent COVID-19. The sequenced DNA is TGTGCCAGTAGTATGTGGCAGGGGAATTCAGATACGCAGTATTTT. Translation gives CASSMWQGNSDTQYF. The CDR3 plus the reference TRBV19 and TRBJ2-3 genes for the other parts give the full variable domain: DGGITQSPKYLFRKEGQNVTLSCEQNLNHDAMYWYRQDPGQGLRLIYYSQIVNDFQKGDIAEGYSVSREKKESFPLTVTSAQKNPTAFYLCASSMWQGNSDTQYFGPGTRLTVL.